This T cell receptor (beta chain) came from a study of spatial heterogeneity in lung cancer. This clonotype is termed large. The library was built for alpha chains, so this beta chain is an off-target read and its size means little. Noted time point: sample taken at primary tumor resection. Extraction of whole RNA from tumor, nontumor lung or frozen PBMC preceded unsorted sequencing. Each TCR cDNA molecule carried a unique molecular identifier. TCRdb redid the calling of the 5' RACE reads with MiXCR, one entry per CDR3 protein. The sample has approximately 2,200 distinct CDR3 sequences; 12% are singletons. The origin of this receptor is a male donor with early-stage non-small cell lung cancer. The sequencing here drew on normal lung tissue next to the tumor, taken at surgery.

CDR3 residues: CATSDSGRDNNEQFF. In DNA form, the CDR3 reads TGTGCCACCAGTGATAGTGGGAGGGACAACAATGAGCAGTTCTTC. V and J are TRBV24-1 and TRBJ2-1; tentatively, D is TRBD2 (7 bases). Per the germline V gene, CDR1 is KGHDR and CDR2 is SFDVKD. The V gene lost 3 bases and the J gene lost 5 bases, with 13 bases spanning the gap. This CDR3 region has 15 residues.